The present TCR beta chain was sequenced within a study of shared clonotypes between healthy human individuals. The study's findings and limits: Large sequencing depth failed to make sorted-subset sequencing complete, rarefaction showed.

With respect to this clone: Antigen specificity is unknown.

Per the germline V gene, CDR1 is SGHDN and CDR2 is FVKESK. The CDR3 is made up of 15 amino acids. Trimming took off 2 bases at V and 8 bases at J, with 16 bases between the two ends. Measured with immunoSEQ multiplex PCR; TCRdb has only the in-frame clones, and not every one. Of about 2.2 million clones listed, just over 90% are singletons. Naive CD8 cells comprised CD45RO-negative, CCR7-positively selected cells, excluding terminally differentiated effector memory CD45RA+ cells. Every donor, a Caucasian adult, lived in Nashville, Tennessee. Sequenced sample: naive CD8+ T cells from PBMCs. The chain employs TRBV14 and TRBJ2-1; D may match TRBD1 or TRBD2 (5 bases each). The receptor comes from a man aged 18 to 35 in good health. Some clones in this sample may be carry-over from other donors' samples. The DNA of the CDR3 is TGTGCCAGCAGCCAACGGGGACCTACTCCGCATGAGCAGTTCTTC. Translation: CASSQRGPTPHEQFF.